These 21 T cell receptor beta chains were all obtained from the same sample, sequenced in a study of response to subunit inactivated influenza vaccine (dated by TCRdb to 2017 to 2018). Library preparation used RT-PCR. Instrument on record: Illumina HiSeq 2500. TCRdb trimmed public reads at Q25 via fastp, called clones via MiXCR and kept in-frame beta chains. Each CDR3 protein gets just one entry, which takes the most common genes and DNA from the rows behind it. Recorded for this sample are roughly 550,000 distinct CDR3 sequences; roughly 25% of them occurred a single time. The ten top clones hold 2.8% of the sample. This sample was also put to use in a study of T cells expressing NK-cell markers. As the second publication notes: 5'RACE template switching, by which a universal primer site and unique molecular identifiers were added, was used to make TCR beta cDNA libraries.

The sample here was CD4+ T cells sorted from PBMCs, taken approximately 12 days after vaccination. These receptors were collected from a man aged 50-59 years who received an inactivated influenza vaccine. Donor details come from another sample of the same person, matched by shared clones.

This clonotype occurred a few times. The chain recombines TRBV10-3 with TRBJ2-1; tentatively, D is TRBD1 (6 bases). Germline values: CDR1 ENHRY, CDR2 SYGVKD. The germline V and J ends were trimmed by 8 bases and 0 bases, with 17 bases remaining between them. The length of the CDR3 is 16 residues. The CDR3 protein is CAIGGGRASSYNEQFF. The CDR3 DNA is TGTGCCATCGGTGGGGGCAGGGCTTCCTCCTACAATGAGCAGTTCTTC.

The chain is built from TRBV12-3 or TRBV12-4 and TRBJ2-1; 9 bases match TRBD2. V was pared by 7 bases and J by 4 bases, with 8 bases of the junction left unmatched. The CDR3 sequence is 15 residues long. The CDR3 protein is CASTGGTSHYNEQFF. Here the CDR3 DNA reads TGTGCCAGCACCGGAGGGACTAGCCATTACAATGAGCAGTTCTTC.

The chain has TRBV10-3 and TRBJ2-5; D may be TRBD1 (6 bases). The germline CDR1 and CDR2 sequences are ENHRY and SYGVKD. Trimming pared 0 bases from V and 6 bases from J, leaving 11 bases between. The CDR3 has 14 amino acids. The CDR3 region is CAISESTGQKTQYF. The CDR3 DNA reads TGTGCCATCAGTGAGTCTACAGGGCAAAAGACCCAGTACTTC.

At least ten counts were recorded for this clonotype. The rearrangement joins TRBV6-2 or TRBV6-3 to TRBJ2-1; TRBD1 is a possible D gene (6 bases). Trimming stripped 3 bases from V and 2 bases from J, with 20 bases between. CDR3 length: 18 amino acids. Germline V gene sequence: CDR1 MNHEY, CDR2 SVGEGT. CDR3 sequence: CASSYTLSRDKAYNEQFF. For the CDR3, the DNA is TGTGCCAGCAGTTATACCCTCAGTCGGGACAAGGCCTACAATGAGCAGTTCTTC.

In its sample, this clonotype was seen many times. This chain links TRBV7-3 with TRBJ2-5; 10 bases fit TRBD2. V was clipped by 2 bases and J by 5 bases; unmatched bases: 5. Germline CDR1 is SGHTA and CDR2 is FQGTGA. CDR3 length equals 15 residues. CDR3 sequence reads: CASSLSSGSRETQYF. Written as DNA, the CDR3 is TGTGCCAGCAGCTTATCTAGCGGGAGTCGGGAGACCCAGTACTTC.

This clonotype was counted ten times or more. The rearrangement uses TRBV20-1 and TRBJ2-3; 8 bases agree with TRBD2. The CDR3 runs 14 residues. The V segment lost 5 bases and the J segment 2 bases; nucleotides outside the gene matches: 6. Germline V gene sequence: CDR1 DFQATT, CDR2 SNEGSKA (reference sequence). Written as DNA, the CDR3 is TGCAGTGCTCCACTAGCGGCCTCCACAGATACGCAGTATTTT. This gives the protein CSAPLAASTDTQYF.

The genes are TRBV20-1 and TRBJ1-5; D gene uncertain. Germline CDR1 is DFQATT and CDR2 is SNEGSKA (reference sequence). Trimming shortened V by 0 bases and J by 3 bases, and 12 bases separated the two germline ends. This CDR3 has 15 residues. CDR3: CSARDWGSFNQPQHF. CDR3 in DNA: TGCAGTGCTAGAGATTGGGGTTCCTTCAATCAGCCCCAGCATTTT.

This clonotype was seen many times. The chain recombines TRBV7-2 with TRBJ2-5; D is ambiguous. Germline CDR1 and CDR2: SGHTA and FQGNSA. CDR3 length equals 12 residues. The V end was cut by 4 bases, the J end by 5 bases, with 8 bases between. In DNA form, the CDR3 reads TGTGCCAGCAGCTACAATAGGGAGACCCAGTACTTC. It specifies CASSYNRETQYF.

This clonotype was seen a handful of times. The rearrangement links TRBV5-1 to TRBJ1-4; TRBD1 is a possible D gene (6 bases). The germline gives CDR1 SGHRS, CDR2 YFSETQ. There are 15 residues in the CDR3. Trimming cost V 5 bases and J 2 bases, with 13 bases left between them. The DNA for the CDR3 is TGCGCCAGCAGGGGACAAGGGGCCACTAATGAAAAACTGTTTTTT. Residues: CASRGQGATNEKLFF. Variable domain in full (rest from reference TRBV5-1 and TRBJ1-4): KAGVTQTPRYLIKTRGQQVTLSCSPISGHRSVSWYQQTPGQGLQFLFEYFSETQRNKGNFPGRFSGRQFSNSRSEMNVSTLELGDSALYLCASRGQGATNEKLFFGSGTQLSVL.

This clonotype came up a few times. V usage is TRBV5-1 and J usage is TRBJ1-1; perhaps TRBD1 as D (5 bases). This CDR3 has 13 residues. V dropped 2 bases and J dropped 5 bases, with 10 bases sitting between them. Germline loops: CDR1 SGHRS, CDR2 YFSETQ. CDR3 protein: CASSFQGVTEAFF. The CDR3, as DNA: TGCGCCAGCAGCTTTCAAGGGGTTACTGAAGCTTTCTTT.

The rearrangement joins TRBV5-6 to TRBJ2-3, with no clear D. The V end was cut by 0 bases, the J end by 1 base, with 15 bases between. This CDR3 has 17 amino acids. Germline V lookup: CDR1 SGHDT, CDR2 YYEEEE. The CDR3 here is CASSLGWIGGGTDTQYF. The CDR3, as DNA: TGTGCCAGCAGCTTGGGATGGATTGGCGGAGGCACAGATACGCAGTATTTT.

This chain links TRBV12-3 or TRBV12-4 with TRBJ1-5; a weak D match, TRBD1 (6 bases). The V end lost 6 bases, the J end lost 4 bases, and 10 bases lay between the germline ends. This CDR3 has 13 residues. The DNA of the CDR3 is TGTGCCAGCAGGAGGACAGTAAATCAGCCCCAGCATTTT. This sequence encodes CASRRTVNQPQHF.

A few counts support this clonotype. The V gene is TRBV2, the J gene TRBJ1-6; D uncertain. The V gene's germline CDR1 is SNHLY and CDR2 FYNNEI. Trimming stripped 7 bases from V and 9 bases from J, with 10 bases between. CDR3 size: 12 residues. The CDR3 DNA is TGTGCCAGCACCATCGGGATTTCACCCCTCCACTTT. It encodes CASTIGISPLHF.

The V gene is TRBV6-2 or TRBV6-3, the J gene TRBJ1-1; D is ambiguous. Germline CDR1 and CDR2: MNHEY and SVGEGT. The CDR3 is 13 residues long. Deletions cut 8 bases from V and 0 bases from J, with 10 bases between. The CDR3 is CASRSSLNTEAFF. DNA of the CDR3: TGTGCCAGCCGGTCCAGCCTGAACACTGAAGCTTTCTTT.

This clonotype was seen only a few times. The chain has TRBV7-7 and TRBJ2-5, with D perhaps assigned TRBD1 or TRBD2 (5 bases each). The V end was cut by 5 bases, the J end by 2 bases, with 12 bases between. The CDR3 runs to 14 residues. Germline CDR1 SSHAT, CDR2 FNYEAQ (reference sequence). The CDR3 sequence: CASSPVGVQETQYF. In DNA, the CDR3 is TGTGCCAGCAGCCCGGTGGGGGTGCAAGAGACCCAGTACTTC.

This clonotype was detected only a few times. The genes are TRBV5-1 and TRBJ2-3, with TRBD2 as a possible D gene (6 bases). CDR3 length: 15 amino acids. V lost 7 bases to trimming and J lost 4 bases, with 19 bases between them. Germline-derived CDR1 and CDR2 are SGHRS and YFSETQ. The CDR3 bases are TGCGCCAGCTCTCCCAGCGGGCGGAACCCAGATACGCAGTATTTT. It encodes CASSPSGRNPDTQYF.

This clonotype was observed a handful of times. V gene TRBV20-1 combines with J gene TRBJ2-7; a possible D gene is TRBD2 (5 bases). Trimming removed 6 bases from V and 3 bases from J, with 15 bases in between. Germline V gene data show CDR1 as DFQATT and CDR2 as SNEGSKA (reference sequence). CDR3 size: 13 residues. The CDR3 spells CSAIGLAHYEQYF. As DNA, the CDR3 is TGCAGTGCCATAGGACTGGCTCACTACGAGCAGTACTTC.

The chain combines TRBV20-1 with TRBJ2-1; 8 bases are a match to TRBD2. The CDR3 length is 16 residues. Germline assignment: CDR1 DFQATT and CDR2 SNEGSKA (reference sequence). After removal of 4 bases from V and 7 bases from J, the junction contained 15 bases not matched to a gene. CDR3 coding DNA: TGCAGTGCTATAGACCTAGCGGGCTTGGGGGTGAATGAGCAGTTCTTC. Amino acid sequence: CSAIDLAGLGVNEQFF.

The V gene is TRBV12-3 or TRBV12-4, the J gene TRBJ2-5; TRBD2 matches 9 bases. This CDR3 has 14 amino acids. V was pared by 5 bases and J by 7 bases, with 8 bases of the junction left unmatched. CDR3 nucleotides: TGTGCCAGCAGTACAAATAGCGGGAGAGGGACCCAGTACTTC. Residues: CASSTNSGRGTQYF.

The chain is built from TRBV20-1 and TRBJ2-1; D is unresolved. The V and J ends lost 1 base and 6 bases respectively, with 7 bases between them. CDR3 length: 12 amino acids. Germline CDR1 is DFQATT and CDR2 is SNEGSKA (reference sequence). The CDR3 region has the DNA TGCAGTGCTAGAGGGATGGCCAATGAGCAGTTCTTC. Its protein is CSARGMANEQFF.

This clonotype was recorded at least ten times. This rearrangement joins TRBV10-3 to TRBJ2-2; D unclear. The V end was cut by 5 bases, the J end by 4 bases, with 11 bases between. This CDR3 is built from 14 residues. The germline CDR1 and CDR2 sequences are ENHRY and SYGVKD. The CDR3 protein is CAISPVAGTGELFF. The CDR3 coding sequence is TGTGCCATCAGTCCGGTAGCAGGCACCGGGGAGCTGTTTTTT.